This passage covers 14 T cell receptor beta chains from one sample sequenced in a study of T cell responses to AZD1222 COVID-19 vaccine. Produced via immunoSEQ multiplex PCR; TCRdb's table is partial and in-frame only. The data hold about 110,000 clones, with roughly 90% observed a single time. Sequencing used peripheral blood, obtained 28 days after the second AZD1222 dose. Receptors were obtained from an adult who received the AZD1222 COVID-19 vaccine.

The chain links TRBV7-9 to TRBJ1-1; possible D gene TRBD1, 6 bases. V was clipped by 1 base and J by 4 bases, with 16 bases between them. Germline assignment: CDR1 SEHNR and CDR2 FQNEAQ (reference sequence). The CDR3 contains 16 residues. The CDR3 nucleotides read TGTGCCAGCAGCTTAGGAAGGCTAAGGGGGTCCACTGAAGCTTTCTTT. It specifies CASSLGRLRGSTEAFF.

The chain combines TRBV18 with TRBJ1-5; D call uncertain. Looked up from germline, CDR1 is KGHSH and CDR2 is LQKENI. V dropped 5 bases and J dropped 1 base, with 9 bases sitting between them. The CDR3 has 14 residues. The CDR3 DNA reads TGTGCCAGCTCATCGGGTCCGAGCAATCAGCCCCAGCATTTT. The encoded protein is CASSSGPSNQPQHF.

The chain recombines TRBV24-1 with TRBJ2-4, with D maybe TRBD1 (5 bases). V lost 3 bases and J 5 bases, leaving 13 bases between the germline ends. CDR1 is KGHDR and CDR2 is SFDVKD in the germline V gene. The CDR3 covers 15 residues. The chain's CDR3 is CATSDHRREENIQYF. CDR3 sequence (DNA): TGTGCCACCAGTGATCACAGGAGAGAGGAAAACATTCAGTACTTC.

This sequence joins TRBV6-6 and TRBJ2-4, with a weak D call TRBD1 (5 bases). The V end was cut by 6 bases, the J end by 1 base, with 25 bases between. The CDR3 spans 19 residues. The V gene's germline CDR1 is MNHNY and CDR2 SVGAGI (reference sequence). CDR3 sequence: CASSFGRGQAFGAKNIQYF. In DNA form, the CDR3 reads TGTGCCAGCAGCTTCGGGCGCGGACAAGCCTTTGGGGCCAAAAACATTCAGTACTTC.

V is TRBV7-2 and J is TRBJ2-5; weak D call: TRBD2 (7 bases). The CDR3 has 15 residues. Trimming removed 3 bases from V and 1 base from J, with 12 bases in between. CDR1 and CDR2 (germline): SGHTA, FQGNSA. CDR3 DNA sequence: TGTGCCAGCAGCTTGGGGGGGCCTCTCCAAGAGACCCAGTACTTC. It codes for CASSLGGPLQETQYF.

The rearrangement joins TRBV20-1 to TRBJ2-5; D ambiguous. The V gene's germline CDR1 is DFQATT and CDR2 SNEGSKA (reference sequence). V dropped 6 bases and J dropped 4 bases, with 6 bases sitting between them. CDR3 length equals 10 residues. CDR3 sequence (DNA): TGCAGTGCCTACGCAGAGACCCAGTACTTC. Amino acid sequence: CSAYAETQYF.

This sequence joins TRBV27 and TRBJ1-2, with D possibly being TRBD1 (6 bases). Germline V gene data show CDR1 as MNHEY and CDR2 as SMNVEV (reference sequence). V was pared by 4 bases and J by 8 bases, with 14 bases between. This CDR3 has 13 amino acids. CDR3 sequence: CASSYQGLGGYTF. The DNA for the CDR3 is TGTGCCAGCAGTTATCAGGGGCTGGGAGGCTACACCTTC.

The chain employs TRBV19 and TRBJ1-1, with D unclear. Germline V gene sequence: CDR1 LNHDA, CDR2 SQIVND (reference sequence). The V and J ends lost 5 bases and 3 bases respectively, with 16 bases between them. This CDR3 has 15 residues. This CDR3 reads CASSAKPQWYTEAFF. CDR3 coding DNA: TGTGCCAGTAGTGCTAAGCCCCAGTGGTACACTGAAGCTTTCTTT.

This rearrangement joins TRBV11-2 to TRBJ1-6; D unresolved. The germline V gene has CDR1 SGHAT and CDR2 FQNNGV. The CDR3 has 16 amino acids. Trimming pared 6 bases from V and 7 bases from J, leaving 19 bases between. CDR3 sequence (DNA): TGTGCCAGCAGGAAAGGACCGAACACCCGGAATTCACCCCTCCACTTT. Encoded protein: CASRKGPNTRNSPLHF.

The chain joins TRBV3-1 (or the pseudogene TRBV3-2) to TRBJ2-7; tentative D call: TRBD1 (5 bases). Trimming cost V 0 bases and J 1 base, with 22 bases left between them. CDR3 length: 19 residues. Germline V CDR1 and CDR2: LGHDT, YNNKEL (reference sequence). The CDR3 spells CASSQDPWGRVKWSYEQYF. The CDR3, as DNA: TGTGCCAGCAGCCAAGATCCGTGGGGCAGGGTAAAATGGTCCTACGAGCAGTACTTC.

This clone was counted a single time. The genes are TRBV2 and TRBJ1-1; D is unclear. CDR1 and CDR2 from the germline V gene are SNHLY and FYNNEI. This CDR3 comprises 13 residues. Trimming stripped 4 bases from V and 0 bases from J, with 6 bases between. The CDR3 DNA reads TGTGCCAGCAGTGTTCGGTTGAACACTGAAGCTTTCTTT. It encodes CASSVRLNTEAFF.

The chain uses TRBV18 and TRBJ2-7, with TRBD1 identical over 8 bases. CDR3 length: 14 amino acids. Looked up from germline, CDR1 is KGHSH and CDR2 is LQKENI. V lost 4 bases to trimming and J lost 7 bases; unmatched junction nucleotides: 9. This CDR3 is CASSQDRGRGEQYF. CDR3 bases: TGTGCCAGCTCACAAGACAGGGGTCGGGGGGAGCAGTACTTC.

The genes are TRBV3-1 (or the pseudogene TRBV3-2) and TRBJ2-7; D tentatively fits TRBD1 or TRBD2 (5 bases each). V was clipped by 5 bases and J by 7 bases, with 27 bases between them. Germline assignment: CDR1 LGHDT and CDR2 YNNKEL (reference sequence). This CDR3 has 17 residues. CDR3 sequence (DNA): TGTGCCAGCAGCTCAGGATTAAGTGCGATGGGGGTTAGTGAGCAGTACTTC. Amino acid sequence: CASSSGLSAMGVSEQYF.

Written as DNA, the CDR3 is TGTGCCAGCAGAGCGGGGACAGATACGCAGTATTTT. Translated, it gives CASRAGTDTQYF. This chain links TRBV7-6 with TRBJ2-3, with 7 bases identical to TRBD2. Germline V gene sequence: CDR1 SGHVS, CDR2 FNYEAQ. Losses at the gene ends were 6 bases for V and 3 bases for J; bases not matched to a gene: 0. CDR3 length: 12 amino acids.